These T cell receptor beta chains were read from a single sample in a study of T cells in Graves' hyperthyroidism and ophthalmopathy. One entry per CDR3 protein, called by TCRdb with MiXCR from the multiplex PCR reads. The data hold fewer than 900,000 distinct CDR3 sequences, with about 16% observed a single time. The sequenced sample consisted of blood. All receptors derive from a man younger than 30 with Graves' hyperthyroidism. CDR3s include the opening cysteine and the closing phenylalanine or tryptophan. Each record gives: D gene, clone size, V gene, J gene, CDR3 protein, CDR3 DNA. A D gene is named only where the DNA matches it firmly. Rows give clone size only sometimes, using once, few, many, or a class for an expanded clone.

D gene: TRBD2; clone size: .; V gene: TRBV6-5; J gene: TRBJ2-4; CDR3 protein: CASSYFGTSGRGTYF; CDR3 DNA: TGTGCCAGCAGTTACTTCGGGACTAGCGGGAGGGGGACGTACTTC
D gene: .; clone size: many; V gene: TRBV24-1; J gene: TRBJ1-1; CDR3 protein: CATSAADRNTEAFF; CDR3 DNA: TGTGCCACCAGTGCCGCCGACAGGAACACTGAAGCTTTCTTT
D gene: .; clone size: many; V gene: TRBV12-3/TRBV12-4; J gene: TRBJ1-1; CDR3 protein: CASNRGGLTEAFF; CDR3 DNA: TGTGCCAGTAACCGTGGGGGGCTCACTGAAGCTTTCTTT
D gene: TRBD1; clone size: .; V gene: TRBV6-2/TRBV6-3; J gene: TRBJ2-1; CDR3 protein: CASSNPTGYSVSYNEQFF; CDR3 DNA: TGTGCCAGCAGTAACCCGACAGGGTATTCTGTCTCCTACAATGAGCAGTTCTTC
D gene: TRBD1; clone size: many; V gene: TRBV12-3/TRBV12-4; J gene: TRBJ1-4; CDR3 protein: CASSFDRAYASTNEKLFF; CDR3 DNA: TGTGCCAGCAGTTTCGACAGGGCCTATGCATCAACTAATGAAAAACTGTTTTTT
D gene: .; clone size: few; V gene: TRBV11-2; J gene: TRBJ1-1; CDR3 protein: CASSFQDGVTEAFF; CDR3 DNA: TGTGCCAGCAGCTTCCAAGACGGGGTTACTGAAGCTTTCTTT
D gene: TRBD1; clone size: many; V gene: TRBV28; J gene: TRBJ2-5; CDR3 protein: CASRRQGIETQYF; CDR3 DNA: TGTGCCAGCAGGCGACAGGGAATAGAGACCCAGTACTTC
D gene: .; clone size: many; V gene: TRBV2; J gene: TRBJ2-1; CDR3 protein: CASLRELRNEQFF; CDR3 DNA: TGTGCCAGCTTGAGGGAACTACGGAATGAGCAGTTCTTC
D gene: TRBD2; clone size: many; V gene: TRBV11-3; J gene: TRBJ2-1; CDR3 protein: CASSRQSGSPYNEQFF; CDR3 DNA: TGTGCCAGCAGCAGACAGAGCGGGAGCCCCTACAATGAGCAGTTCTTC
D gene: .; clone size: .; V gene: TRBV2; J gene: TRBJ2-1; CDR3 protein: CASMRRGGNEQFF; CDR3 DNA: TGTGCCAGCATGAGAAGGGGTGGCAATGAGCAGTTCTTC
D gene: TRBD1; clone size: few; V gene: TRBV7-6; J gene: TRBJ2-2; CDR3 protein: CASSLEPADRGPTGELFF; CDR3 DNA: TGTGCCAGCAGCTTAGAACCGGCGGACAGGGGGCCCACCGGGGAGCTGTTTTTT
D gene: .; clone size: .; V gene: TRBV24-1; J gene: TRBJ1-5; CDR3 protein: CATSGNRANQPQHF; CDR3 DNA: TGTGCCACCAGTGGAAACAGGGCCAATCAGCCCCAGCATTTT
D gene: .; clone size: many; V gene: TRBV12-3/TRBV12-4; J gene: TRBJ2-7; CDR3 protein: CASSSRVSSYEQYF; CDR3 DNA: TGTGCCAGCAGTTCGCGGGTAAGCTCCTACGAGCAGTACTTC
D gene: .; clone size: .; V gene: TRBV3-1; J gene: TRBJ1-1; CDR3 protein: CASSQIARSTEAFF; CDR3 DNA: TGTGCCAGCAGCCAAATTGCAAGGTCCACTGAAGCTTTCTTT
D gene: TRBD1; clone size: many; V gene: TRBV12-3/TRBV12-4; J gene: TRBJ2-3; CDR3 protein: CASKQRGRGTDTQYF; CDR3 DNA: TGTGCCAGCAAACAAAGGGGGCGGGGCACAGATACGCAGTATTTT
D gene: TRBD1; clone size: few; V gene: TRBV6-1; J gene: TRBJ2-7; CDR3 protein: CASNGQTGEPYEQYF; CDR3 DNA: TGTGCCAGCAATGGACAGACAGGGGAACCCTACGAGCAGTACTTC
D gene: TRBD1; clone size: many; V gene: TRBV7-3; J gene: TRBJ2-3; CDR3 protein: CASSFTGGTDTQYF; CDR3 DNA: TGTGCCAGCAGCTTCACAGGGGGCACAGATACGCAGTATTTT
D gene: TRBD2; clone size: many; V gene: TRBV18; J gene: TRBJ2-1; CDR3 protein: CASSPGVGSGNNEQFF; CDR3 DNA: TGTGCCAGCTCACCAGGGGTAGGCAGCGGGAACAATGAGCAGTTCTTC
D gene: .; clone size: many; V gene: TRBV2; J gene: TRBJ1-1; CDR3 protein: CAAPGRVRTEAFF; CDR3 DNA: TGTGCCGCCCCAGGGAGGGTACGCACTGAAGCTTTCTTT
D gene: .; clone size: .; V gene: TRBV30; J gene: TRBJ1-6; CDR3 protein: CAWSGRGLFSGSDNSPLHF; CDR3 DNA: TGTGCCTGGAGTGGACGGGGGCTTTTCAGCGGGTCCGATAATTCACCCCTCCACTTT
D gene: .; clone size: .; V gene: TRBV7-9; J gene: TRBJ2-6; CDR3 protein: CASSLGSGSGANVLTF; CDR3 DNA: TGTGCCAGCAGCTTAGGCAGCGGCTCTGGGGCCAACGTCCTGACTTTC
D gene: .; clone size: many; V gene: TRBV12-3/TRBV12-4; J gene: TRBJ1-1; CDR3 protein: CASRPIGNTEAFF; CDR3 DNA: TGTGCCAGCCGCCCCATCGGGAACACTGAAGCTTTCTTT
D gene: .; clone size: many; V gene: TRBV3-1; J gene: TRBJ2-1; CDR3 protein: CASSQVPSEHEQFF; CDR3 DNA: TGTGCCAGCAGCCAAGTCCCTAGCGAGCATGAGCAGTTCTTC
D gene: TRBD1; clone size: .; V gene: TRBV28; J gene: TRBJ1-2; CDR3 protein: CASSFAGGPNYGYTF; CDR3 DNA: TGTGCCAGCAGTTTCGCAGGGGGTCCGAACTATGGCTACACCTTC
D gene: .; clone size: many; V gene: TRBV30; J gene: TRBJ2-1; CDR3 protein: CAWSPSGGKQFF; CDR3 DNA: TGTGCCTGGAGTCCCTCGGGCGGTAAGCAGTTCTTC
D gene: TRBD2; clone size: few; V gene: TRBV5-1; J gene: TRBJ2-3; CDR3 protein: CASSSWGSGSSDTQYF; CDR3 DNA: TGCGCCAGCAGCTCGTGGGGTAGCGGGAGTTCAGATACGCAGTATTTT
D gene: TRBD1; clone size: few; V gene: TRBV12-3/TRBV12-4; J gene: TRBJ2-6; CDR3 protein: CASSPPYRGTGANVLTF; CDR3 DNA: TGTGCCAGCAGTCCCCCCTACAGGGGGACAGGGGCCAACGTCCTGACTTTC
D gene: .; clone size: many; V gene: TRBV10-3; J gene: TRBJ1-5; CDR3 protein: CAISESGGSNQPQHF; CDR3 DNA: TGTGCCATCAGTGAATCTGGAGGGAGCAATCAGCCCCAGCATTTT
D gene: .; clone size: .; V gene: TRBV28; J gene: TRBJ1-5; CDR3 protein: CASSLSYTPLSNQPQHF; CDR3 DNA: TGTGCCAGCAGTTTAAGCTACACCCCTTTGAGCAATCAGCCCCAGCATTTT
D gene: .; clone size: .; V gene: TRBV6-4; J gene: TRBJ1-1; CDR3 protein: CASSDSGTRGPFF; CDR3 DNA: TGTGCCAGCAGTGACTCCGGGACCCGAGGACCTTTCTTT
D gene: .; clone size: many; V gene: TRBV20-1; J gene: TRBJ2-1; CDR3 protein: CSARETGQNNEQFF; CDR3 DNA: TGCAGTGCTAGAGAAACGGGGCAGAACAATGAGCAGTTCTTC
D gene: .; clone size: .; V gene: TRBV9; J gene: TRBJ2-3; CDR3 protein: CASSSHVRLATTDTQYF; CDR3 DNA: TGTGCCAGCAGCTCCCACGTGAGGCTAGCGACTACAGATACGCAGTATTTT
D gene: .; clone size: few; V gene: TRBV27; J gene: TRBJ2-1; CDR3 protein: CASSSPAHNEQFF; CDR3 DNA: TGTGCCAGCAGTTCCCCGGCCCACAATGAGCAGTTCTTC
D gene: .; clone size: many; V gene: TRBV2; J gene: TRBJ2-1; CDR3 protein: CASGAMPYNEQFF; CDR3 DNA: TGTGCCAGCGGCGCAATGCCCTACAATGAGCAGTTCTTC
D gene: TRBD2; clone size: .; V gene: TRBV15; J gene: TRBJ2-1; CDR3 protein: CATSRGGTGGLAGEKEQFF; CDR3 DNA: TGTGCCACCAGCAGAGGGGGGACAGGGGGACTAGCGGGAGAGAAGGAGCAGTTCTTC
D gene: .; clone size: many; V gene: TRBV30; J gene: TRBJ1-1; CDR3 protein: CAWRGNTEAFF; CDR3 DNA: TGTGCCTGGAGGGGGAACACTGAAGCTTTCTTT
D gene: TRBD1; clone size: few; V gene: TRBV29-1; J gene: TRBJ2-7; CDR3 protein: CSVYGQGETYEQYF; CDR3 DNA: TGCAGCGTGTATGGACAGGGGGAAACCTACGAGCAGTACTTC
D gene: TRBD2; clone size: few; V gene: TRBV4-2; J gene: TRBJ2-7; CDR3 protein: CASSQNGRAPNEQYF; CDR3 DNA: TGTGCCAGCAGCCAAAACGGGAGGGCCCCCAACGAGCAGTACTTC
D gene: TRBD2; clone size: .; V gene: TRBV27; J gene: TRBJ2-1; CDR3 protein: CASSFTSGNHNEQFF; CDR3 DNA: TGTGCCAGCAGCTTTACTAGCGGGAATCACAATGAGCAGTTCTTC